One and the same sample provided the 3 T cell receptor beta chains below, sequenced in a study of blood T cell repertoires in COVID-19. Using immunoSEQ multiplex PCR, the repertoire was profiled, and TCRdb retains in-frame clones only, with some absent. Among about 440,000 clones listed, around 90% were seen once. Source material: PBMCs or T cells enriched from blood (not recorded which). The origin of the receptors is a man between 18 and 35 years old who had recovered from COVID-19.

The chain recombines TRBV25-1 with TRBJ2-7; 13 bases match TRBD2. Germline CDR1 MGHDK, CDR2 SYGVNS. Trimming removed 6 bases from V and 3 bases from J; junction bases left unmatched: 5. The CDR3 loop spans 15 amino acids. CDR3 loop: CASRRTSGRIYEQYF. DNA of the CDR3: TGTGCCAGCAGACGGACTAGCGGGAGAATCTACGAGCAGTACTTC.

CDR3 region: CASSLGTSGSYEQYF. The DNA of the CDR3 is TGTGCCAGCAGCCTGGGGACTAGCGGCTCCTACGAGCAGTACTTC. V and J are TRBV7-3 and TRBJ2-7; 11 bases align to TRBD2. The CDR3 contains 15 residues. Germline V gene sequence: CDR1 SGHTA, CDR2 FQGTGA. With V trimmed by 5 bases and J by 0 bases, 3 bases remained unmatched.

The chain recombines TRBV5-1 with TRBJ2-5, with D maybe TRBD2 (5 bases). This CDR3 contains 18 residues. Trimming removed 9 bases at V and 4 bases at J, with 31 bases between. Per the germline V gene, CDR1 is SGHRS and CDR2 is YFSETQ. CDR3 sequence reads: CATTPMPISPRSGETQYF. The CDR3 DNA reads TGCGCCACCACACCCATGCCAATCTCGCCACGGAGCGGAGAGACCCAGTACTTC.